The rows below give T cell receptor beta chains drawn from one sample of a study of CD8+ T cells in alopecia areata. Method: immunoSEQ multiplex PCR; TCRdb's copy keeps in-frame clones and lacks some. Of tens of thousands of clones listed, roughly 60% are singletons. The material was CD8+ T cells sorted from blood, obtained at week 0. The source of these receptors is a human donor with alopecia areata. Both conserved end residues are part of each CDR3. The order of the fields is J gene, clone size, V gene, D gene, CDR3 protein, CDR3 DNA. D genes are given only for firm matches. Clone size appears in some rows only: once, few, many, or a class for an expanded clone.

J gene: TRBJ2-1
clone size: medium-sized
V gene: TRBV11-3
D gene: -
CDR3 protein: CASSLRGGNSYNEQFF
CDR3 DNA: TGTGCCAGCAGCTTAAGGGGCGGGAACTCCTACAATGAGCAGTTCTTC

J gene: TRBJ2-7
clone size: -
V gene: TRBV28
D gene: -
CDR3 protein: CASSTHPPGRYEQYF
CDR3 DNA: TGTGCCAGCAGTACCCACCCCCCAGGGCGGTACGAGCAGTACTTC

J gene: TRBJ2-2
clone size: -
V gene: TRBV6-5
D gene: -
CDR3 protein: CASSYGGHTGELFF
CDR3 DNA: TGTGCCAGCAGCTACGGGGGTCACACCGGGGAGCTGTTTTTT

J gene: TRBJ2-5
clone size: -
V gene: TRBV7-9
D gene: TRBD1
CDR3 protein: CASSFGQGPRTQYF
CDR3 DNA: TGTGCCAGCAGCTTCGGACAGGGCCCGCGGACCCAGTACTTC

J gene: TRBJ2-7
clone size: few
V gene: TRBV9
D gene: -
CDR3 protein: CASSVAGESYEQYF
CDR3 DNA: TGTGCCAGCAGCGTAGCGGGGGAGTCCTACGAGCAGTACTTC

J gene: TRBJ2-7
clone size: few
V gene: TRBV30
D gene: TRBD1
CDR3 protein: CAWSVGTALIIGEQYF
CDR3 DNA: TGTGCCTGGAGTGTCGGGACAGCATTAATCATCGGCGAGCAGTACTTC

J gene: TRBJ1-1
clone size: -
V gene: TRBV18
D gene: -
CDR3 protein: CASSPQNTEAFF
CDR3 DNA: TGTGCCAGCTCACCACAGAACACTGAAGCTTTCTTT

J gene: TRBJ2-7
clone size: few
V gene: TRBV4-3
D gene: -
CDR3 protein: CASSQDRADSYEQYF
CDR3 DNA: TGCGCCAGCAGCCAAGACCGGGCTGATTCCTACGAGCAGTACTTC

J gene: TRBJ1-1
clone size: few
V gene: TRBV19
D gene: -
CDR3 protein: CASSIPGREGIF
CDR3 DNA: TGTGCCAGTAGTATCCCCGGCAGGGAGGGGATTTTC

J gene: TRBJ2-2
clone size: -
V gene: TRBV30
D gene: TRBD1
CDR3 protein: CAWSVQGGIFTGELFF
CDR3 DNA: TGTGCCTGGAGTGTACAGGGGGGTATTTTCACCGGGGAGCTGTTTTTT

J gene: TRBJ2-3
clone size: few
V gene: TRBV19
D gene: -
CDR3 protein: CASSTVGGPDTQYF
CDR3 DNA: TGTGCCAGTAGTACTGTTGGGGGCCCAGATACGCAGTATTTT

J gene: TRBJ2-3
clone size: -
V gene: TRBV5-1
D gene: TRBD2
CDR3 protein: CASSQREGSTDTQYF
CDR3 DNA: TGCGCCAGCAGCCAGCGGGAAGGGAGCACAGATACGCAGTATTTT

J gene: TRBJ1-5
clone size: few
V gene: TRBV9
D gene: TRBD1
CDR3 protein: CASSETGDSNQPQHF
CDR3 DNA: TGTGCCAGCAGCGAGACAGGGGATAGCAATCAGCCCCAGCATTTT

J gene: TRBJ2-7
clone size: few
V gene: TRBV29-1
D gene: -
CDR3 protein: CSNLGQGADYEQYF
CDR3 DNA: TGCAGCAACCTTGGGCAGGGTGCGGACTACGAGCAGTACTTC

J gene: TRBJ2-7
clone size: -
V gene: TRBV4-3
D gene: TRBD1
CDR3 protein: CASSQTPRTGILYEQYF
CDR3 DNA: TGCGCCAGCAGCCAGACCCCGAGGACAGGGATTTTGTACGAGCAGTACTTC

J gene: TRBJ2-7
clone size: -
V gene: TRBV5-4
D gene: -
CDR3 protein: CASSLSDTYEQYF
CDR3 DNA: TGTGCCAGCAGCCTAAGTGATACCTACGAGCAGTACTTC

J gene: TRBJ1-5
clone size: few
V gene: TRBV27
D gene: -
CDR3 protein: CASSVDSLGNQPQHF
CDR3 DNA: TGTGCCAGCAGTGTGGACTCACTGGGCAATCAGCCCCAGCATTTT

J gene: TRBJ2-7
clone size: few
V gene: TRBV5-6
D gene: TRBD2
CDR3 protein: CASSGGLAGHEQYF
CDR3 DNA: TGTGCCAGCAGCGGGGGACTAGCGGGGCACGAGCAGTACTTC

J gene: TRBJ1-2
clone size: -
V gene: TRBV25-1
D gene: -
CDR3 protein: CASSGKQDNYGYTF
CDR3 DNA: TGTGCCAGCAGTGGAAAGCAGGATAACTATGGCTACACCTTC

J gene: TRBJ1-1
clone size: -
V gene: TRBV29-1
D gene: -
CDR3 protein: CSVIWATEAFF
CDR3 DNA: TGCAGCGTAATTTGGGCCACTGAAGCTTTCTTT

J gene: TRBJ2-7
clone size: -
V gene: TRBV9
D gene: -
CDR3 protein: CASSAMWDPYEQYF
CDR3 DNA: TGTGCCAGCAGCGCCATGTGGGACCCCTACGAGCAGTACTTC

J gene: TRBJ2-7
clone size: -
V gene: TRBV27
D gene: -
CDR3 protein: CASSQTIANEQYF
CDR3 DNA: TGTGCCAGCAGTCAGACAATAGCGAACGAGCAGTACTTC

J gene: TRBJ2-5
clone size: once
V gene: TRBV2
D gene: TRBD2
CDR3 protein: CASRDSGGSQETQYF
CDR3 DNA: TGTGCCAGCAGGGACAGCGGGGGCTCCCAAGAGACCCAGTACTTC

J gene: TRBJ2-5
clone size: -
V gene: TRBV27
D gene: TRBD2
CDR3 protein: CASSPLLGRDYETQYF
CDR3 DNA: TGTGCCAGCAGTCCCCTCCTTGGGAGGGACTACGAGACCCAGTACTTC

J gene: TRBJ1-2
clone size: -
V gene: TRBV30
D gene: -
CDR3 protein: CAWTSLGGGYTF
CDR3 DNA: TGTGCCTGGACCTCCCTTGGGGGAGGCTACACCTTC

J gene: TRBJ1-2
clone size: -
V gene: TRBV7-6
D gene: -
CDR3 protein: CASSPSGYGYTF
CDR3 DNA: TGTGCCAGCAGCCCGTCCGGCTATGGCTACACCTTC

J gene: TRBJ2-3
clone size: -
V gene: TRBV2
D gene: -
CDR3 protein: CASSEEEVDSSTDTQYF
CDR3 DNA: TGTGCCAGCAGTGAAGAGGAGGTGGACAGCAGCACAGATACGCAGTATTTT

J gene: TRBJ2-1
clone size: -
V gene: TRBV19
D gene: -
CDR3 protein: CASSIQGEGNEQFF
CDR3 DNA: TGTGCCAGTAGTATCCAGGGGGAGGGCAATGAGCAGTTCTTC

J gene: TRBJ2-3
clone size: once
V gene: TRBV30
D gene: -
CDR3 protein: CAWSERILDTQYF
CDR3 DNA: TGTGCCTGGAGTGAACGGATCCTTGATACGCAGTATTTT

J gene: TRBJ2-5
clone size: -
V gene: TRBV15
D gene: TRBD2
CDR3 protein: CATSRKAGEKETQYF
CDR3 DNA: TGTGCCACCAGCAGAAAGGCGGGGGAGAAAGAGACCCAGTACTTC

J gene: TRBJ1-2
clone size: -
V gene: TRBV4-2
D gene: -
CDR3 protein: CASSQVHGADNPNYGYTF
CDR3 DNA: TGTGCCAGCAGCCAAGTGCATGGGGCGGACAACCCCAACTATGGCTACACCTTC

J gene: TRBJ2-1
clone size: -
V gene: TRBV9
D gene: -
CDR3 protein: CASSVVGSSYNEQFF
CDR3 DNA: TGTGCCAGCAGCGTAGTCGGGAGCTCCTACAATGAGCAGTTCTTC

J gene: TRBJ2-7
clone size: -
V gene: TRBV5-4
D gene: TRBD2
CDR3 protein: CASSYSGSEYEQYF
CDR3 DNA: TGTGCCAGCAGTTATAGCGGGAGTGAGTACGAGCAGTACTTC

J gene: TRBJ2-1
clone size: few
V gene: TRBV5-6
D gene: -
CDR3 protein: CASSLIQRDNEQFF
CDR3 DNA: TGTGCCAGCAGCTTGATACAGCGGGACAATGAGCAGTTCTTC

J gene: TRBJ2-1
clone size: -
V gene: TRBV5-4
D gene: TRBD2
CDR3 protein: CASSTGLAGDISYNEQFF
CDR3 DNA: TGTGCCAGCAGCACGGGACTAGCGGGGGATATCTCCTACAATGAGCAGTTCTTC

J gene: TRBJ1-2
clone size: once
V gene: TRBV25-1
D gene: TRBD1
CDR3 protein: CASSGGQATTLYGYTF
CDR3 DNA: TGTGCCAGCAGTGGCGGACAGGCCACTACCCTCTATGGCTACACCTTC

J gene: TRBJ2-1
clone size: -
V gene: TRBV4-2
D gene: TRBD2
CDR3 protein: CASSQDASGGANEQFF
CDR3 DNA: TGTGCCAGCAGCCAAGATGCTAGCGGGGGGGCCAATGAGCAGTTCTTC

J gene: TRBJ2-5
clone size: -
V gene: TRBV25-1
D gene: TRBD2
CDR3 protein: CASSEYPSGGGQETQYF
CDR3 DNA: TGTGCCAGCAGTGAATACCCTAGCGGGGGGGGTCAAGAGACCCAGTACTTC

J gene: TRBJ2-5
clone size: -
V gene: TRBV7-8
D gene: -
CDR3 protein: CASNNLMQLGKETQYF
CDR3 DNA: TGTGCCAGCAACAATCTCATGCAACTAGGGAAAGAGACCCAGTACTTC

J gene: TRBJ1-2
clone size: -
V gene: TRBV7-2
D gene: -
CDR3 protein: CASGNPRSDGYTF
CDR3 DNA: TGTGCCAGCGGAAACCCCCGCTCTGATGGCTACACCTTC

J gene: TRBJ2-1
clone size: -
V gene: TRBV29-1
D gene: TRBD1
CDR3 protein: CSAGTGDYNEQFF
CDR3 DNA: TGCAGCGCCGGGACAGGGGACTACAATGAGCAGTTCTTC

J gene: TRBJ1-2
clone size: -
V gene: TRBV13
D gene: TRBD1
CDR3 protein: CASSLQGGYGYTF
CDR3 DNA: TGTGCCAGCAGCTTACAGGGGGGCTATGGCTACACCTTC

J gene: TRBJ1-2
clone size: once
V gene: TRBV6-5
D gene: -
CDR3 protein: CASREAGHYGYTF
CDR3 DNA: TGTGCCAGCAGAGAAGCAGGGCACTATGGCTACACCTTC

J gene: TRBJ2-2
clone size: few
V gene: TRBV9
D gene: TRBD2
CDR3 protein: CASSAGGTAYTGELFF
CDR3 DNA: TGTGCCAGCAGCGCCGGGGGGACGGCATACACCGGGGAGCTGTTTTTT

J gene: TRBJ2-1
clone size: -
V gene: TRBV27
D gene: TRBD1
CDR3 protein: CASSPGTGGSWQFF
CDR3 DNA: TGTGCCAGCAGCCCTGGGACAGGGGGGTCGTGGCAGTTCTTC

J gene: TRBJ2-2
clone size: -
V gene: TRBV19
D gene: -
CDR3 protein: CASSPGGSTGELFF
CDR3 DNA: TGTGCCAGTAGTCCTGGGGGAAGCACCGGGGAGCTGTTTTTT

J gene: TRBJ2-7
clone size: -
V gene: TRBV28
D gene: -
CDR3 protein: CASQDTYEQYF
CDR3 DNA: TGTGCCAGCCAAGATACCTACGAGCAGTACTTC

J gene: TRBJ2-7
clone size: -
V gene: TRBV27
D gene: TRBD2
CDR3 protein: CASSSGLREAYEQYF
CDR3 DNA: TGTGCCAGCAGTTCTGGTCTACGGGAGGCCTACGAGCAGTACTTC

J gene: TRBJ1-1
clone size: -
V gene: TRBV29-1
D gene: TRBD1
CDR3 protein: CSGGAHRDRMNTEAFF
CDR3 DNA: TGCAGCGGTGGGGCCCACCGGGACAGGATGAACACTGAAGCTTTCTTT

J gene: TRBJ2-2
clone size: -
V gene: TRBV29-1
D gene: -
CDR3 protein: CSVGTSSGELFF
CDR3 DNA: TGCAGCGTCGGAACTAGCTCCGGGGAGCTGTTTTTT

J gene: TRBJ1-2
clone size: -
V gene: TRBV9
D gene: -
CDR3 protein: CASSVTRVGGYGYTF
CDR3 DNA: TGTGCCAGCAGCGTGACCAGGGTGGGCGGATATGGCTACACCTTC